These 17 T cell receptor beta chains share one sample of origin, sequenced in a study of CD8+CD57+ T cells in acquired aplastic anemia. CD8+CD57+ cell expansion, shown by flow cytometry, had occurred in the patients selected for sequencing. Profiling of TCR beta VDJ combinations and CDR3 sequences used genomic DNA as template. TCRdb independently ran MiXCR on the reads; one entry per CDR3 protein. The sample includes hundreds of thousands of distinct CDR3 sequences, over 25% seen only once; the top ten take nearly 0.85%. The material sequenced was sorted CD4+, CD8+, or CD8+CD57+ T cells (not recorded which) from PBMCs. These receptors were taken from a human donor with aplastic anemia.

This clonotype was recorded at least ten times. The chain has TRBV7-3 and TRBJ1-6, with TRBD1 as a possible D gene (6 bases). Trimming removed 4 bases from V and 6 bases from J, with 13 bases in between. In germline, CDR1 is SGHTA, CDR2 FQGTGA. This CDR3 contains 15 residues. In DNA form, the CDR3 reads TGTGCCAGCAGCTCGATACAGGGTCTTAATTCACCCCTCCACTTT. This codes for CASSSIQGLNSPLHF.

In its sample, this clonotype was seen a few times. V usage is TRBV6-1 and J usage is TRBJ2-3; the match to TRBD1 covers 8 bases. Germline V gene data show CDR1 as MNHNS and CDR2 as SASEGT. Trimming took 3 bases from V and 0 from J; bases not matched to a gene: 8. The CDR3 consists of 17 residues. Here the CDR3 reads CASSEPGGSPSTDTQYF. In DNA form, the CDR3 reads TGTGCCAGCAGTGAGCCAGGGGGCTCTCCTAGCACAGATACGCAGTATTTT.

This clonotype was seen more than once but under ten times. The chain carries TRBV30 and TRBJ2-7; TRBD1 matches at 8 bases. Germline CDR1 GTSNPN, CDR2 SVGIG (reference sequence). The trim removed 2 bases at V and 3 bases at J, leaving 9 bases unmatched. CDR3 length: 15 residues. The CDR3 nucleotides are TGTGCCTGGAGTCTCGCCGGGACAGGTTTCTACGAGCAGTACTTC. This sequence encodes CAWSLAGTGFYEQYF.

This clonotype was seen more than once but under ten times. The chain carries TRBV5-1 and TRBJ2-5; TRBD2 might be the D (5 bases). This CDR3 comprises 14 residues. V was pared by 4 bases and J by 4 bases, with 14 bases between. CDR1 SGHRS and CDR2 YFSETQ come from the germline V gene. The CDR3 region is CASSPDGRGETQYF. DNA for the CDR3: TGCGCCAGCAGCCCGGACGGTCGGGGAGAGACCCAGTACTTC.

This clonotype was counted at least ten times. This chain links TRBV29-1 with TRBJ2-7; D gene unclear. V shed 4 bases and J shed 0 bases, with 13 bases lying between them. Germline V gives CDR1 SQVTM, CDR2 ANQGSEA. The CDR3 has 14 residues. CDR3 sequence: CSVGGRTSSYEQYF. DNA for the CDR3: TGCAGCGTTGGGGGTCGAACTTCCTCCTACGAGCAGTACTTC.

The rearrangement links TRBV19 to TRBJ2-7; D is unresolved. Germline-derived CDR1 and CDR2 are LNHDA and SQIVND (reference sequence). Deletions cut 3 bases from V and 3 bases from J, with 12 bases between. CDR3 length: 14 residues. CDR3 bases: TGTGCCAGTAGTATTGATAGCCTACACTACGAGCAGTACTTC. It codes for CASSIDSLHYEQYF.

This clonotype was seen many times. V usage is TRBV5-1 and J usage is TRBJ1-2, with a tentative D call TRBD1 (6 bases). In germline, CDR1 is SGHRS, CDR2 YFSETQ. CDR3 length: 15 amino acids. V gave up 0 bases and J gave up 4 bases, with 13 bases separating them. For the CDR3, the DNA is TGCGCCAGCAGCTTGGGGTCGGACAGTCTCTATGGCTACACCTTC. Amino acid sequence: CASSLGSDSLYGYTF.

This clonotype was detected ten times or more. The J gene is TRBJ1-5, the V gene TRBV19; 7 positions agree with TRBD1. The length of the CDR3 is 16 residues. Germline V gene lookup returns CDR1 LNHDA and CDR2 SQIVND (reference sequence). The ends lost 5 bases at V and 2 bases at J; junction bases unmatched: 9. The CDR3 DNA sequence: TGTGCCAGTAGTTCGGACAGGAGGTACGGCAATCAGCCCCAGCATTTT. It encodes CASSSDRRYGNQPQHF.

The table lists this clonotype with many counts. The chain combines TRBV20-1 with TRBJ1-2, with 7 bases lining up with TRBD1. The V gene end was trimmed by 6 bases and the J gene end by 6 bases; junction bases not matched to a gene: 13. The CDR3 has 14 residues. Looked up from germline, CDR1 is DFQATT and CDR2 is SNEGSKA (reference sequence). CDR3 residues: CSAKDHRGVHGYTF. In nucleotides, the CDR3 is TGCAGTGCGAAAGATCACAGGGGCGTACATGGCTACACCTTC.

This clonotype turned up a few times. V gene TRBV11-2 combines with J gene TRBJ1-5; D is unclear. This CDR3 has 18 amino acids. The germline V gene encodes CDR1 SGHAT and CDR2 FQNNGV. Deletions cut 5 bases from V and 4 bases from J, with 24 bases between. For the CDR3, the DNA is TGTGCCAGCAGCCCCACACCGGGCCGCGCACCAATAAATCAGCCCCAGCATTTT. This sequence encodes CASSPTPGRAPINQPQHF. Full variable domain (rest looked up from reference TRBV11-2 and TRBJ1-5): EAGVAQSPRYKIIEKRQSVAFWCNPISGHATLYWYQQILGQGPKLLIQFQNNGVVDDSQLPKDRFSAERLKGVDSTLKIQPAKLEDSAVYLCASSPTPGRAPINQPQHFGDGTRLSIL.

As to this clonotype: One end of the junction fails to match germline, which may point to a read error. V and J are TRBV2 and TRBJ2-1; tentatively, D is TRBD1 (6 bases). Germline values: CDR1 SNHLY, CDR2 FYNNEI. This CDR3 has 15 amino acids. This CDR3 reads CASGEVTGRYNEQFF. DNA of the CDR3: TGTGCCAGCGGTGAAGTGACAGGAAGGTACAATGAGCAGTTCTTC.

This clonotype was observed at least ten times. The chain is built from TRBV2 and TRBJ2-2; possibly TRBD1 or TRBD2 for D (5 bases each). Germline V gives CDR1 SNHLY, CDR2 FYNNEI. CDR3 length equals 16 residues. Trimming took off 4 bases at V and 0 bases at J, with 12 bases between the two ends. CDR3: CASSGTPSSNTGELFF. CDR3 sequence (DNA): TGTGCCAGCAGTGGGACACCTAGCTCGAACACCGGGGAGCTGTTTTTT.

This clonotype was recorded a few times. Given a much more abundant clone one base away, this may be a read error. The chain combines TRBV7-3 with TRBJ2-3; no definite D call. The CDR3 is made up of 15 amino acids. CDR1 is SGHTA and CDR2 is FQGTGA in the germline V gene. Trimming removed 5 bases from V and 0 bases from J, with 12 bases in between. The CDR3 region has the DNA TGTGCCAGCAGCCCCCTCGGGTTCAGCACAGATACGCAGTATTTT. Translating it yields CASSPLGFSTDTQYF.

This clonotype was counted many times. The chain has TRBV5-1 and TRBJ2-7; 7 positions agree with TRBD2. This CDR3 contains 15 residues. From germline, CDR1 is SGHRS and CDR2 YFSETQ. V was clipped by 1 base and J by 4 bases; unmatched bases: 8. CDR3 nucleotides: TGCGCCAGCAGCTTGACGGGCGGGGGTCGGTACGAGCAGTACTTC. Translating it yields CASSLTGGGRYEQYF.

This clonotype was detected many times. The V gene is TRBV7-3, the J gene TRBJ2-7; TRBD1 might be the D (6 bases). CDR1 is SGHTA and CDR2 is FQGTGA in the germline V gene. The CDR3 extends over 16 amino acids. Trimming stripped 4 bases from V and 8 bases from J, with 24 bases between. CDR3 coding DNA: TGTGCCAGCAGCTCCCCGCCTGGACAGACTGATTGGAAGCAGTACTTC. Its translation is CASSSPPGQTDWKQYF. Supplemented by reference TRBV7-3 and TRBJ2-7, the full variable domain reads GAGVSQTPSNKVTEKGKYVELRCDPISGHTALYWYRQSLGQGPEFLIYFQGTGAADDSGLPNDRFFAVRPEGSVSTLKIQRTERGDSAVYLCASSSPPGQTDWKQYFGPGTRLTVT.

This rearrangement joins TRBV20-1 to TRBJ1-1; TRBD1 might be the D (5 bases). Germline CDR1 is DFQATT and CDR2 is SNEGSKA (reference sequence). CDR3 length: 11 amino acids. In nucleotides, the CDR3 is TGCCAGGGCGGGGGGTCCACTGAAGCTTTCTTT. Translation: CQGGGSTEAFF.

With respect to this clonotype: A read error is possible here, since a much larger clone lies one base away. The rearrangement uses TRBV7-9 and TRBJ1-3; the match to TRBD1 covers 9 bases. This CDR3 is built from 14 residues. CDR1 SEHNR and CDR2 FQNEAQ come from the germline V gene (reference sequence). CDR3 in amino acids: CASSWDRDGNAIYF. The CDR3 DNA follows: TGTGCCAGCAGCTGGGACAGGGATGGAAACGCCATATATTTT. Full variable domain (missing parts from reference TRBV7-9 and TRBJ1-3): DTGVSQNPRHKITKRGQNVTFRCDPISEHNRLYWYRQTLGQGPEFLTYFQNEAQLEKSRLLSDRFSAERPKGSFSTLEIQRTEQGDSAMYLCASSWDRDGNAIYFGEGSWLTVV.